This note documents a single TCR beta chain sequence. This sample was taken from a study of blood T cell repertoires in COVID-19. Study summary: Collection of acute and convalescent COVID-19 samples took place in the United States, Italy and Spain.

Clones were sequenced by immunoSEQ multiplex PCR, and TCRdb holds only the in-frame ones, with some missing. The table lists a few hundred thousand clones, approximately 89% of them singletons. Residents of approximately 25 US areas, aged roughly 18 to 89 years, made up the participants. Clinical history as reported by participants underpinned cohort assignment. V was pared by 1 base and J by 8 bases, with 6 bases of the junction left unmatched. The CDR3 is 15 amino acids. Germline CDR1 reads SNHLY; CDR2 reads FYNNEI. The chain couples TRBV2 to TRBJ1-3; 9 bases map to TRBD1. The sample taken for sequencing was PBMCs or T cells enriched from blood (not recorded which). The receptor was isolated from a woman in her thirties or forties who had been exposed to COVID-19. The CDR3 here is CASSEVGTGPDTIYF. In DNA form, the CDR3 reads TGTGCCAGCAGTGAAGTTGGGACAGGGCCGGACACCATATATTTT.